This T cell receptor beta chain was identified in a study of early T cells in non-severe SARS-CoV-2 infection. TCRdb recomputed calls from the 5' RACE reads with MiXCR, one row per CDR3 protein. This table holds tens of thousands of distinct CDR3 sequences, more than 4.5% found once. The CDR3 covers 14 residues. Germline CDR1 reads SGHAT; CDR2 reads FQNNGV. V lost 5 bases and J lost 0, with 8 bases in between. Ten or more counts support this clonotype. The TCR comes from an adult who was a healthcare worker with PCR-confirmed SARS-CoV-2 infection or an uninfected control (not recorded which). This sequence joins TRBV11-2 and TRBJ1-5; D uncertain. The sequenced sample was whole blood. As DNA, the CDR3 is TGTGCCAGCAGCGATAATTATAGCAATCAGCCCCAGCATTTT. Its translation: CASSDNYSNQPQHF.